This passage covers 15 T cell receptor beta chains from one sample sequenced in a study of regulatory T cells in long-lasting Graves disease. The sample's time point: newly diagnosed GD, antithyroid drugs for less than 3 months. PBMCs provided the RNA from which the TCR library was made. Researchers made TCR beta libraries by using iRepertoire HTBI primers and running Arm-PCR on CDR3 regions. Each CDR3 protein is one row after TCRdb ran MiXCR on the multiplex PCR reads. The sample holds 250,000 to 300,000 distinct CDR3 sequences, approximately 20% seen once. A further study also used this sample, focusing on T cells in Graves' hyperthyroidism and ophthalmopathy.

The sample here was peripheral blood mononuclear cells (PBMCs), taken at new diagnosis, from a patient treated with antithyroid drugs. The receptor set was obtained from a woman aged 25 to 45 with Graves disease.

This clonotype was recorded many times. The CDR3 here is CASSLGVVNTEAFF. DNA for the CDR3: TGCGCCAGCAGCTTGGGGGTGGTGAACACTGAAGCTTTCTTT. J is TRBJ1-1 and V is TRBV5-1, with D hard to call. From germline, CDR1 is SGHRS and CDR2 YFSETQ. This CDR3 is built from 14 residues. The V and J ends lost 0 bases and 0 bases respectively, with 6 bases between them.

This sequence joins TRBV11-2 and TRBJ2-7; the match to TRBD1 covers 7 bases. The germline CDR1 and CDR2 sequences are SGHAT and FQNNGV. The junction had 7 bases not matched to a gene; V was cut back by 5 bases and J by 3 bases. The CDR3 has 14 amino acids. CDR3 coding DNA: TGTGCCAGCAGCCCTGGGACAGATGGCTACGAGCAGTACTTC. Its protein product is CASSPGTDGYEQYF.

In its sample, this clonotype was seen many times. The chain employs TRBV7-9 and TRBJ1-1, with a possible D match to TRBD1 (6 bases). The V and J ends lost 3 bases and 1 base respectively, with 12 bases between them. CDR1 and CDR2 (germline): SEHNR, FQNEAQ (reference sequence). CDR3 size: 15 residues. Here the CDR3 DNA reads TGTGCCAGCAGCTTCCGGGGGCAAAAGAACACTGAAGCTTTCTTT. Residues: CASSFRGQKNTEAFF.

The table lists this clonotype with a few counts. A single base separates this from a much larger clone, so it may be a read error. The chain uses TRBV20-1 and TRBJ1-1; no firm D call. Trimming took 2 bases from V and 4 from J, leaving 14 bases between them. Germline loops: CDR1 DFQATT, CDR2 SNEGSKA (reference sequence). This CDR3 has 14 residues. The CDR3 protein is CSARSGSASTEAFF. The CDR3 nucleotides read TGCAGTGCTAGAAGTGGGTCGGCGAGCACTGAAGCTTTCTTT.

Ten or more counts support this clonotype. The V and J genes are TRBV7-2 and TRBJ2-5; no definite D call. CDR1 is SGHTA and CDR2 is FQGNSA in the germline V gene. This CDR3 region has 12 residues. V lost 8 bases, J lost 3 bases, and 10 bases lay in between. The DNA of the CDR3 is TGTGCCAGCGCCTGGCGGAAAGAGACCCAGTACTTC. The encoded protein is CASAWRKETQYF.

The chain is built from TRBV11-2 and TRBJ2-1, with TRBD2 as a possible D gene (6 bases). Trimming cost V 6 bases and J 4 bases, with 19 bases left between them. CDR1 and CDR2 from the germline V gene are SGHAT and FQNNGV. The CDR3 covers 16 residues. The CDR3 is CASRPLGSRLYNEQFF. The CDR3 DNA reads TGTGCCAGCAGACCACTCGGGAGTCGGCTATACAATGAGCAGTTCTTC.

This clonotype was recorded a few times. The rearrangement uses TRBV6-4 and TRBJ2-7; 8 bases match TRBD2. Germline V CDR1 and CDR2: MRHNA, SNTAGT. There are 17 residues in the CDR3. The junction had 14 bases not matched to a gene; V was cut back by 5 bases and J by 2 bases. CDR3 in amino acids: CASSNPLSRGGAYEQYF. For the CDR3, the DNA is TGTGCCAGCAGTAATCCCCTCTCACGGGGGGGCGCCTACGAGCAGTACTTC.

This clonotype was counted many times. The rearrangement uses TRBV6-5 and TRBJ1-6, with a weak D call TRBD1 (5 bases). This CDR3 is 13 amino acids long. Looked up from germline, CDR1 is MNHEY and CDR2 is SVGAGI. V was clipped by 4 bases and J by 7 bases, with 8 bases between them. The CDR3 DNA follows: TGTGCCAGCAGTTCAGCAGGGAATTCACCCCTCCACTTT. Translated, it gives CASSSAGNSPLHF.

This clonotype has ten or more counts. The chain recombines TRBV6-1 with TRBJ1-5; D remains ambiguous. Germline CDR1 MNHNS, CDR2 SASEGT. The CDR3 covers 16 residues. V dropped 8 bases and J dropped 1 base, with 18 bases sitting between them. The CDR3 nucleotides read TGTGCCAGCCCCAAGCAACCACGGAGGAGCAATCAGCCCCAGCATTTT. Translation gives CASPKQPRRSNQPQHF.

This clonotype was observed many times. This chain links TRBV20-1 with TRBJ1-1; D remains ambiguous. Germline V lookup: CDR1 DFQATT, CDR2 SNEGSKA (reference sequence). V lost 1 base and J lost 8, with 14 bases in between. The CDR3 covers 13 residues. CDR3 amino acids: CSARVGEVGEAFF. Written as DNA, the CDR3 is TGCAGTGCTAGAGTTGGGGAGGTCGGGGAAGCTTTCTTT.

This clonotype was seen at least ten times. The V call is TRBV10-2, the J call TRBJ1-3; D not resolved. This CDR3 contains 13 residues. Germline V gene sequence: CDR1 WSHSY, CDR2 SAAADI. V was clipped by 4 bases and J by 0 bases, with 4 bases between them. The CDR3 DNA reads as TGCGCCAGCAGTGCGAGCTCTGGAAACACCATATATTTT. This encodes CASSASSGNTIYF.

This clonotype was seen more than once but under ten times. This could be a read error, since a much larger clone is one nucleotide away. The J gene is TRBJ1-2, the V gene TRBV2; no firm D call. This CDR3 region has 14 residues. Germline lookup yields CDR1 SNHLY and CDR2 FYNNEI. V was pared by 6 bases and J by 4 bases, with 15 bases between. CDR3 bases: TGTGCCAGCAGCTGCCCTATCTCTCGCTATGGCTACACCTTC. Translated, it gives CASSCPISRYGYTF.

There are a few counts of this clonotype. The J gene is TRBJ1-2, the V gene TRBV10-3; D unclear. The CDR3 loop spans 15 amino acids. V was cut by 3 bases and J by 7 bases, with 18 bases left in between. CDR1 ENHRY and CDR2 SYGVKD come from the germline V gene. CDR3 in amino acids: CAISEGLGRIGGYTF. CDR3 DNA sequence: TGTGCCATCAGTGAAGGTTTGGGCAGGATAGGTGGCTACACCTTC.

About this clonotype itself: This may be a read error: a much more frequent sequence differs by one nucleotide. The chain recombines TRBV7-9 with TRBJ1-1, with D possibly TRBD1 on 5 matching bases. The germline V gene has CDR1 SEHNR and CDR2 FQNEAQ (reference sequence). There are 15 residues in the CDR3. V was cut by 4 bases and J by 7 bases, with 19 bases left in between. The CDR3 here is CASSSRRFEDIEAFF. The CDR3 DNA reads TGTGCCAGCAGCTCAAGGCGGTTCGAGGACATTGAAGCTTTCTTT.

Regarding this clonotype: This sequence may be a read error, since a much larger clone differs from it by one base. The CDR3 ends on some other residue instead of the conserved phenylalanine or tryptophan, so this is likely a read error. The gene calls are TRBV6-2 or TRBV6-3 and TRBJ2-7; unclear D gene. Germline assignment: CDR1 MNHEY and CDR2 SVGEGT. The CDR3 sequence is 15 residues long. As DNA, the CDR3 is TGCGCCAGCAGCCAAGAGGCCGGACGGCATTCCGAGCAGTACCTC. This codes for CASSQEAGRHSEQYL.